The 28 T cell receptor beta chains below come from one sample, sequenced in a study of low-dose radiotherapy and immunotherapy resistance in tumors (dated by TCRdb to between 2021 and 2023). The time point label, as the study defines it: after trial treatment. The treatment or condition label for this specimen denotes: LDRT plus nivolumab, ipilimumab, low-dose cyclophosphamide and aspirin (RACIN trial). TCRdb records Illumina HiSeq 2500 as the sequencer. Superscript III and a set of TRAV- and TRBV-specific primers were used to synthesize first-strand cDNA, so that both TCRalpha and TCRbeta chains were covered. A roughly 20-cycle PCR with Phusion amplified the TCRs, pairing a constant-region primer with the adapter that was attached to the V primers. TCRdb reworked the public reads: Q25 trimming with fastp, MiXCR clone assembly, productive beta chains retained. Entries are consolidated by CDR3 protein sequence, retaining the most common genes and DNA. Recorded for this sample are tens of thousands of distinct CDR3 sequences; less than 30% of them occurred a single time. The top ten clones comprise around 10% of the sample.

The sample here was PBMCs, taken after low-dose radiotherapy plus immunotherapy. The source is a male donor with prostate cancer.

On this clonotype itself: This likely came from a read error, as a far larger clone is one base away. The chain has TRBV5-8 and TRBJ2-5, with TRBD2 matching over 8 bases. Germline V gives CDR1 SGHTS, CDR2 YDEGEE. V dropped 4 bases and J dropped 5; count of bases not matched to a gene: 10. This CDR3 contains 15 residues. The chain's CDR3 is CASSPVGGGGETQYF. Here the CDR3 DNA reads TGTGCCAGCAGCCCTGTCGGGGGGGGCGGGGAGACCCAGTACTTC.

This clonotype was counted a single time. A far larger clone is just one base off, so this is likely a read error. This chain joins TRBV15 and TRBJ2-1, with 7 positions matching TRBD2. Trimming at V came to 0 bases and at J to 10 bases, leaving 9 bases not matched to a gene. Germline V gives CDR1 LNHNV, CDR2 YYDKDF (reference sequence). The CDR3 runs to 15 residues. The CDR3 DNA sequence: TGTGCCACCAGCAGAGACGGGGGGATGTCCTACGAGCAGTTCTTC. It yields the protein CATSRDGGMSYEQFF. Supplemented by reference TRBV15 and TRBJ2-1, the full variable domain reads DAMVIQNPRYQVTQFGKPVTLSCSQTLNHNVMYWYQQKSSQAPKLLFHYYDKDFNNEADTPDNFQSRRPNTSFCFLDIRSPGLGDTAMYLCATSRDGGMSYEQFFGPGTRLTVL.

This clonotype was found many times. The genes are TRBV2 and TRBJ2-7; no definite D call. This CDR3 is built from 11 residues. CDR1 and CDR2 from the germline V gene are SNHLY and FYNNEI. V shed 6 bases and J shed 6 bases, with 9 bases lying between them. DNA of the CDR3: TGTGCCAGCAGCCCTGGTACCGAGCAGTACTTC. Its translation: CASSPGTEQYF.

This clonotype was seen repeatedly, ten times or more. The CDR3 coding sequence is TGCGCCAGCCAGACAGGTGGACGGGGAGCCTACGAGCAGTACTTC. Protein: CASQTGGRGAYEQYF. V is TRBV5-1 and J is TRBJ2-7; a weak D match, TRBD1 (6 bases). V lost 7 bases, J lost 2 bases, and 19 bases lay in between. This CDR3 region has 15 residues. Germline V lookup: CDR1 SGHRS, CDR2 YFSETQ.

The V call is TRBV7-9, the J call TRBJ2-2; tentative D call: TRBD1 (5 bases). Germline-derived CDR1 and CDR2 are SEHNR and FQNEAQ (reference sequence). V gave up 5 bases and J gave up 1 base, with 14 bases separating them. The CDR3 contains 16 residues. The CDR3 DNA sequence: TGTGCCAGCAGCCCCGCCAGGGTAGGGAACACCGGGGAGCTGTTTTTT. Translation gives CASSPARVGNTGELFF.

This clonotype has a count of ten or more. The J gene is TRBJ2-7, the V gene TRBV7-2, with unresolved D. The CDR3 consists of 14 residues. V lost 2 bases to trimming and J lost 2 bases, with 10 bases between them. From germline, CDR1 is SGHTA and CDR2 FQGNSA. The CDR3 is CASSLSSSAYEQYF. In DNA, the CDR3 is TGTGCCAGCAGCTTATCTAGTTCGGCCTACGAGCAGTACTTC.

On this clonotype itself: The DNA is left out, because the CDR3 cannot be placed on it with certainty; the CDR3 is given as TCRdb lists it. The CDR3 reads CASSLEQNTGELFFF. The V and J genes are TRBV7-9 and TRBJ2-2. Both ends counted, the CDR3 spans 15 residues. Germline V CDR1 and CDR2: SEHNR, FQNEAQ (reference sequence).

The chain combines TRBV20-1 with TRBJ2-1, with 10 bases matching TRBD2. CDR1 is DFQATT and CDR2 is SNEGSKA in the germline V gene (reference sequence). This CDR3 is built from 13 residues. The trim removed 6 bases at V and 4 bases at J, leaving 3 bases unmatched. CDR3: CSAGTSEYNEQFF. CDR3 DNA: TGCAGTGCCGGGACTAGCGAGTACAATGAGCAGTTCTTC.

In this sample, this clonotype turned up many times. This sequence joins TRBV5-1 and TRBJ2-1, with D possibly matching TRBD1 (6 bases). The germline V gene has CDR1 SGHRS and CDR2 YFSETQ. V lost 0 bases, J lost 7 bases, and 14 bases lay in between. This CDR3 comprises 15 residues. This chain's CDR3 is CASSLGAGERNEQFF. The CDR3 DNA sequence: TGCGCCAGCAGCTTGGGGGCAGGGGAAAGGAATGAGCAGTTCTTC.

The chain couples TRBV5-5 to TRBJ2-7; D is perhaps TRBD1 (5 bases). Trimming left V 7 bases short and J 3 bases short, with 23 bases between. Germline CDR1 SGHKS, CDR2 YYEKEE (reference sequence). This CDR3 spans 16 amino acids. As DNA, the CDR3 is TGTGCCAGCCGTACGACAGCCCGAAGGGCTAACTACGAGCAGTACTTC. This gives the protein CASRTTARRANYEQYF.

This clonotype is medium-sized (0.01 to 0.1%). The rearrangement joins TRBV11-2 to TRBJ2-3; tentatively, D is TRBD1 or TRBD2 (5 bases each). Germline V gene lookup returns CDR1 SGHAT and CDR2 FQNNGV. This CDR3 has 15 amino acids. Trimming took 4 bases from V and 2 from J, leaving 13 bases between them. CDR3: CASSYRDGTTDTQYF. CDR3 nucleotide sequence: TGTGCCAGCAGCTACCGGGACGGCACCACAGATACGCAGTATTTT.

The sample holds many counts of this clonotype. The chain links TRBV5-5 to TRBJ1-2; no clear D. V was pared by 5 bases and J by 5 bases, with 19 bases between. The germline V gene encodes CDR1 SGHKS and CDR2 YYEKEE (reference sequence). The CDR3 extends over 15 amino acids. CDR3 protein: CASRPGLRETYGYTF. For the CDR3, the DNA is TGTGCCAGCAGGCCGGGGTTGAGGGAAACTTATGGCTACACCTTC.

This clonotype has a count of ten or more. The chain joins TRBV10-1 to TRBJ2-5; no firm D call. Germline V gives CDR1 WNHNN, CDR2 SYGVQD (reference sequence). Trimming pared 3 bases from V and 5 bases from J, leaving 7 bases between. The CDR3 extends over 12 amino acids. Written as DNA, the CDR3 is TGCGCCAGCAGTGACACAAGGGAGACCCAGTACTTC. This translates into CASSDTRETQYF.

This clonotype was seen once. The V and J genes are TRBV4-2 and TRBJ2-7; 7 bases map to TRBD2. The germline V gene has CDR1 LGHNA and CDR2 YNFKEQ. V was pared by 3 bases and J by 2 bases, with 19 bases of the junction left unmatched. This CDR3 has 19 amino acids. The CDR3 DNA follows: TGTGCCAGCAGCCACGACCGGGGATACTCTAGCGGCCGTACCTACGAGCAGTACTTC. This gives the protein CASSHDRGYSSGRTYEQYF.

In its sample, this clonotype was seen many times. The CDR3: CASSLWGLAGGVNEQFF. Written as DNA, the CDR3 is TGTGCCAGCAGTTTATGGGGACTAGCGGGAGGGGTCAATGAGCAGTTCTTC. The chain uses TRBV28 and TRBJ2-1; TRBD2 agrees at 16 bases. The germline gives CDR1 MDHEN, CDR2 SYDVKM. Trimming at V came to 0 bases and at J to 6 bases, leaving 2 bases not matched to a gene. The length of the CDR3 is 17 residues.

This clonotype was detected many times. This chain links TRBV28 with TRBJ1-3; TRBD1 might be the D (5 bases). Germline V gives CDR1 MDHEN, CDR2 SYDVKM. The V gene lost 4 bases and the J gene lost 4 bases, with 20 bases spanning the gap. This CDR3 contains 17 residues. The CDR3 protein is CASSSVGATVTGNTIYF. The CDR3, as DNA: TGTGCCAGCAGTTCCGTGGGAGCGACAGTAACAGGAAACACCATATATTTT. The variable domain in full, with the rest retrieved from reference TRBV28 and TRBJ1-3, is DVKVTQSSRYLVKRTGEKVFLECVQDMDHENMFWYRQDPGLGLRLIYFSYDVKMKEKGDIPEGYSVSREKKERFSLILESASTNQTSMYLCASSSVGATVTGNTIYFGEGSWLTVV.

This clonotype was recorded many times. This chain uses TRBV20-1 with TRBJ2-7, with 7 bases aligning to TRBD2. J gave up 3 bases and V 0 bases, and 8 bases lay outside the gene matches. CDR1 and CDR2 (germline): DFQATT, SNEGSKA (reference sequence). The CDR3 is 15 amino acids. The CDR3 region has the DNA TGCAGTGCTAGAGATCCCCGTGGCGGGAGCTACGAGCAGTACTTC. Translating gives CSARDPRGGSYEQYF.

This clonotype has ten or more counts. The V gene is TRBV10-3, the J gene TRBJ2-7; D is undetermined. The germline V gene encodes CDR1 ENHRY and CDR2 SYGVKD. The CDR3 is 13 amino acids. Trimming shortened V by 10 bases and J by 5 bases, and 18 bases separated the two germline ends. The CDR3 coding sequence is TGTGCCACCGCCGGGTCTTTGGTTCACGAGCAGTACTTC. Translated: CATAGSLVHEQYF.

This clonotype appeared many times. The genes are TRBV7-9 and TRBJ2-6; D is unresolved. V dropped 5 bases and J dropped 4 bases, with 15 bases sitting between them. From germline, CDR1 is SEHNR and CDR2 FQNEAQ (reference sequence). The CDR3 loop spans 16 amino acids. CDR3 amino acids: CASSPRTSAGANVLTF. In DNA, the CDR3 is TGTGCCAGCAGCCCCCGGACCTCCGCGGGGGCCAACGTCCTGACTTTC.

This chain links TRBV28 with TRBJ2-1; 9 nucleotides align to TRBD1. There are 16 residues in the CDR3. J lost 8 bases, V lost 2 bases, and 10 bases had no gene match. Germline V gives CDR1 MDHEN, CDR2 SYDVKM. Here the CDR3 reads CASSLLPGQGNHEQFF. CDR3 nucleotide sequence: TGTGCCAGCAGTTTACTTCCGGGACAGGGTAACCATGAGCAGTTCTTC.

As concerns this clonotype: With a far larger clone one base away, a read error is the likely cause. The CDR3 loop is CASCSPRPGILLSEQYF. DNA of the CDR3: TGTGCCAGCTGCTCACCCCGACCAGGGATTTTACTAAGCGAGCAGTACTTC. V is TRBV5-3 and J is TRBJ2-7; D might be TRBD1 (5 bases). TRBV5-3 is filed as an ORF, its function uncertain. V was trimmed by 8 bases and J by 6 bases, leaving 30 bases between them. The CDR3 is made up of 17 amino acids.

This clonotype was seen many times. J is TRBJ1-2 and V is TRBV7-2, with D perhaps TRBD1 (5 bases). The CDR3 length is 14 residues. V was shortened by 2 bases and J by 5 bases, with 12 bases between the two germline ends. Germline V lookup: CDR1 SGHTA, CDR2 FQGNSA. Here the CDR3 DNA reads TGTGCCAGCAGCTTATCAACGGGACTTTATGGCTACACCTTC. Translating it yields CASSLSTGLYGYTF.

This clonotype rates as medium-sized. The V gene is TRBV5-6, the J gene TRBJ2-3; a possible D gene is TRBD2 (6 bases). Germline V lookup: CDR1 SGHDT, CDR2 YYEEEE. V lost 4 bases and J 2 bases, leaving 17 bases between the germline ends. The CDR3 runs to 16 residues. The CDR3 loop is CASSGSRDWDTDTQYF. The CDR3 DNA follows: TGTGCCAGCAGCGGAAGCCGGGACTGGGACACAGATACGCAGTATTTT.

Notes on this clonotype: At one of its ends the junction is not consistent with the germline gene, which may arise from a read error. The genes are TRBV27 and TRBJ1-4, with 10 positions matching TRBD1. The CDR3 totals 15 residues. The germline V gene encodes CDR1 MNHEY and CDR2 SMNVEV (reference sequence). The CDR3 protein is CASSSTGTGVEELFF. The CDR3 DNA follows: TGTGCCAGCAGCTCTACCGGGACAGGGGTTGAAGAACTGTTTTTT.

This clonotype showed up many times. V usage is TRBV6-2 or TRBV6-3 and J usage is TRBJ2-5, with no clear D. V gave up 6 bases and J gave up 5 bases, with 10 bases separating them. CDR1 and CDR2 (germline): MNHEY, SVGEGT. This CDR3 is 12 amino acids long. CDR3 in amino acids: CASRTLGETQYF. CDR3 bases: TGTGCCAGCAGAACGCTGGGGGAGACCCAGTACTTC.

This clonotype was counted at least ten times. The J gene is TRBJ1-1, the V gene TRBV5-8; D gene unclear. Trimming left V 4 bases short and J 9 bases short, with 13 bases between. Germline CDR1 SGHTS, CDR2 YDEGEE. The CDR3 sequence is 12 residues long. CDR3 in DNA: TGTGCCAGCAGCGGGAGGGTCAGTCAAGCTTTCTTT. Protein: CASSGRVSQAFF.

By frequency in the sample, this clonotype is medium-sized. The CDR3 protein is CASSRGPSGESNEQYF. The CDR3 DNA is TGTGCCAGCAGCAGAGGGCCTAGCGGGGAATCAAACGAGCAGTACTTC. The V call is TRBV5-4, the J call TRBJ2-7, with TRBD2 matching 9 bases. The germline V gene encodes CDR1 SGHNT and CDR2 YYREEE (reference sequence). Trimming cost V 4 bases and J 5 bases; bases outside gene matches: 13. The CDR3 consists of 16 residues.

A note on this clonotype: A read error likely explains this, since a far larger clone differs by one base. The V gene is TRBV19, the J gene TRBJ2-7, with TRBD2 matching over 7 bases. V dropped 4 bases and J dropped 7; count of bases not matched to a gene: 13. The CDR3 contains 15 residues. CDR1 is LNHDA, CDR2 SQIVND, per germline (reference sequence). The DNA of the CDR3 is TGTGCCAGTAGTACCCGGGCTAGCGGAAACAATGAGCAGTACTTC. This codes for CASSTRASGNNEQYF.